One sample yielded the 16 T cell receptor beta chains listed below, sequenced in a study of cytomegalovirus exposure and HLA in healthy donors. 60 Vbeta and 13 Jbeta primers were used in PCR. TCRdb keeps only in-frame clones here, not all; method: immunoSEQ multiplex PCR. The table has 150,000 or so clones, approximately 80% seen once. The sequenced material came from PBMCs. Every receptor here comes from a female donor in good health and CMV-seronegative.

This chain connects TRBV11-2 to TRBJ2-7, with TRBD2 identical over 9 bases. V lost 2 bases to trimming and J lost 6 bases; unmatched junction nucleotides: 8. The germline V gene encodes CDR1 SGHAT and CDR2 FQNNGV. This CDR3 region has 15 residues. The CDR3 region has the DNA TGTGCCAGCAGCTTAAAGGAGACTAGCGGTAGCGAGCAGTACTTC. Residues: CASSLKETSGSEQYF.

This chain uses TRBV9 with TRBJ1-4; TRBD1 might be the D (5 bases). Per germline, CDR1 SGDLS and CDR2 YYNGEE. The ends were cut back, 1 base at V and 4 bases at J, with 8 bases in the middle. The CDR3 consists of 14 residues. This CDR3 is CASSVQGYNEKLFF. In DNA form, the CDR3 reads TGTGCCAGCAGCGTACAGGGCTATAATGAAAAACTGTTTTTT.

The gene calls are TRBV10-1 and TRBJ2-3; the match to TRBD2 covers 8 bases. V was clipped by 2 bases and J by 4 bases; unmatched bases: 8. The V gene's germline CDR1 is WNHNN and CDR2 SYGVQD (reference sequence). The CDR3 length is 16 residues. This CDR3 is CASSEPGTSVPDTQYF. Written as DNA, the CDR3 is TGCGCCAGCAGTGAGCCCGGGACTAGTGTCCCAGATACGCAGTATTTT.

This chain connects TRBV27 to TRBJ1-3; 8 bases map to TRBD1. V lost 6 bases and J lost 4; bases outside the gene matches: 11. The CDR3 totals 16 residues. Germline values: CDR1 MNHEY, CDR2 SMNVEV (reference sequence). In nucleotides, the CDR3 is TGTGCCAGCAGGAGGGACAGGCCTCCCCCAGGAAACACCATATATTTT. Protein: CASRRDRPPPGNTIYF.

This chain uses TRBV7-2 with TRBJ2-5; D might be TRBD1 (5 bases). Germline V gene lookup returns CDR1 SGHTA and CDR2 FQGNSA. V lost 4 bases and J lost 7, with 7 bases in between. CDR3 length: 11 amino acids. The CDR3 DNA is TGTGCCAGCAGCTCCCAGGGGACCCAGTACTTC. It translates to CASSSQGTQYF.

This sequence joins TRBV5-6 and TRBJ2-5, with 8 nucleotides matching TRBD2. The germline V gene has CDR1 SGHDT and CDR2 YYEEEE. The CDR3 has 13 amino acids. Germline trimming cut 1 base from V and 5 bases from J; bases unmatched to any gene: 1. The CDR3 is CASSLSGSETQYF. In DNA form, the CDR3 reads TGTGCCAGCAGCTTGAGCGGGAGTGAGACCCAGTACTTC.

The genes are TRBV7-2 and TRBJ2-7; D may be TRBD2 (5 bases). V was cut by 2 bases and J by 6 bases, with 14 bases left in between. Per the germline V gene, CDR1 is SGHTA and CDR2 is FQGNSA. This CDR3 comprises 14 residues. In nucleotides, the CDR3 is TGTGCCAGCAGCTTATCCCTAGCATCGGGCGAGCAGTACTTC. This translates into CASSLSLASGEQYF.

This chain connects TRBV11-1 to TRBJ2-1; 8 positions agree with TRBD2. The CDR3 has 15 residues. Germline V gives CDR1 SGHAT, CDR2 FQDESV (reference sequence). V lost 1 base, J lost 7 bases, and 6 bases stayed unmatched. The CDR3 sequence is CASSLGLAGGNEQFF. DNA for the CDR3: TGTGCCAGCAGCTTAGGTCTAGCGGGCGGGAATGAGCAGTTCTTC.

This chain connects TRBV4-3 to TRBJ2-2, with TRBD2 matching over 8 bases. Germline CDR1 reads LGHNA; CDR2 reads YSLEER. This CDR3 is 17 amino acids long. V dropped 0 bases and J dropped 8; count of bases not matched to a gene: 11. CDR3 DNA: TGCGCCAGCAGCCAAGATTGGGCCGAAGCGGGAGAGGGGGAGCTGTTTTTT. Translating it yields CASSQDWAEAGEGELFF.

The CDR3 bases are TGCGCCAGGATACAGGCGAACACCGGGGAGCTGTTTTTT. Protein product: CARIQANTGELFF. V and J are TRBV10-2 and TRBJ2-2, with TRBD1 as a possible D gene (5 bases). The V and J ends lost 9 bases and 0 bases respectively, with 8 bases between them. The V gene's germline CDR1 is WSHSY and CDR2 SAAADI. The CDR3 has 13 amino acids.

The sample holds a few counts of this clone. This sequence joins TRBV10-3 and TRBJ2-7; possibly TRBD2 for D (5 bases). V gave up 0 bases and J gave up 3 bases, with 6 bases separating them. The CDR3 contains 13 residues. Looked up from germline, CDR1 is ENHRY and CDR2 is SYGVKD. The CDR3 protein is CAISESGLYEQYF. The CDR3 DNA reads TGTGCCATCAGTGAGTCAGGACTCTACGAGCAGTACTTC.

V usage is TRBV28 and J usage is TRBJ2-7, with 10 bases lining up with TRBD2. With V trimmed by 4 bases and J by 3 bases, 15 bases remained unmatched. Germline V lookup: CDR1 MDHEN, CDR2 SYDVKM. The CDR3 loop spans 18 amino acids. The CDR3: CASSSHQGGTSELYEQYF. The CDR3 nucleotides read TGTGCCAGCAGTTCACATCAAGGCGGGACTAGCGAACTCTACGAGCAGTACTTC.

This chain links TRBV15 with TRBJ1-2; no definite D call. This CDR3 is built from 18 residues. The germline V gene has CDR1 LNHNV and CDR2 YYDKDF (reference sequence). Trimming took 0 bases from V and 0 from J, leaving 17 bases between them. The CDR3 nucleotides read TGTGCCACCAGCAGAGATGCGGGAATTTTGGTGACTAACTATGGCTACACCTTC. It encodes CATSRDAGILVTNYGYTF. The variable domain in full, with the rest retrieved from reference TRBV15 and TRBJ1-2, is DAMVIQNPRYQVTQFGKPVTLSCSQTLNHNVMYWYQQKSSQAPKLLFHYYDKDFNNEADTPDNFQSRRPNTSFCFLDIRSPGLGDTAMYLCATSRDAGILVTNYGYTFGSGTRLTVV.

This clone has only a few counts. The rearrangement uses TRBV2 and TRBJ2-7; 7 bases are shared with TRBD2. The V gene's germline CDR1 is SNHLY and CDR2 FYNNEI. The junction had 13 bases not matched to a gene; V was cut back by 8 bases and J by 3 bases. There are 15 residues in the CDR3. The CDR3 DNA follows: TGTGCCAGCCTGAGATCCGGGACTACCGACTACGAGCAGTACTTC. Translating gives CASLRSGTTDYEQYF.

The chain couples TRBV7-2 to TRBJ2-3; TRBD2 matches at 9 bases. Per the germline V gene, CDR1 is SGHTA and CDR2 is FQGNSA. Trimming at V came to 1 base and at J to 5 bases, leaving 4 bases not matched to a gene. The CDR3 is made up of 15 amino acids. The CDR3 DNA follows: TGTGCCAGCAGCTTAGGCGGTAGCGGGAGAGATACGCAGTATTTT. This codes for CASSLGGSGRDTQYF.

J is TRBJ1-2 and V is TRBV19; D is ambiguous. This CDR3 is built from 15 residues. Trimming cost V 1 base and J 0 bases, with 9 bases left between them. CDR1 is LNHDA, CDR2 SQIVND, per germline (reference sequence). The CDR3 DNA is TGTGCCAGTAGTATAGGGCCCAGGACTAACTATGGCTACACCTTC. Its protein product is CASSIGPRTNYGYTF.